The text below deals with one TCR beta chain. Its antigen is unknown. TCRdb called the reads again in MiXCR, with one record for every CDR3 protein. The data show about 900,000 distinct CDR3 sequences, approximately 30% seen once. The data derive from a study of T cell repertoires in cytomegalovirus infection. Study-level background: HLA-C-restricted CMV epitopes, recently identified, and well-studied HLA-B-restricted ones were used by the study. Public TCR beta signatures provided an indication of both CMV infection and a matching HLA type. Study-level points and caveats: Summed frequency of shared TCR beta families picked out CMV carriers who also had the relevant HLA.

Sequencing used cultured CD8+ T cells from PBMCs, obtained from culture after CMV antigen stimulation. The receptor comes from a human donor in good health (CMV status not recorded). Some clones in this sample may be carry-over from other donors' samples.

CDR3 bases: TGTGCCATCCGAGGGGGGGCAGGCTATGGCTACACCTTC. Protein product: CAIRGGAGYGYTF. The V and J genes are TRBV6-2 or TRBV6-3 and TRBJ1-2; the D gene is possibly TRBD1 (6 bases). V lost 10 bases, J lost 4 bases, and 16 bases lay in between. This CDR3 has 13 residues. CDR1 and CDR2 (germline): MNHEY, SVGEGT.